These 20 T cell receptor beta chains were sequenced from one sample in a study of T cells in Graves' hyperthyroidism and ophthalmopathy. RNA transcripts gave rise to amplified TCR beta CDR3 regions. RT-PCR in the first round (using the HTBI primer set) targeted the TCR CDR3. TCRdb itself ran the multiplex PCR reads through MiXCR, one entry per CDR3 protein. Of 750,000 to 950,000 distinct CDR3 sequences in the sample, 38% were seen once. Sequencing was performed on blood. Source of these receptors: a man in his late teens or twenties with Graves' hyperthyroidism.

J is TRBJ1-2 and V is TRBV10-3; weak D call: TRBD1 (5 bases). The CDR3 contains 11 residues. V dropped 7 bases and J dropped 6 bases, with 9 bases sitting between them. Germline lookup yields CDR1 ENHRY and CDR2 SYGVKD. CDR3 region: CAITGGNGYTF. As DNA, the CDR3 is TGTGCCATCACTGGGGGGAATGGCTACACCTTC.

This clonotype appeared many times. The chain employs TRBV19 and TRBJ1-5; D unclear. The germline gives CDR1 LNHDA, CDR2 SQIVND (reference sequence). V dropped 2 bases and J dropped 2 bases, with 7 bases sitting between them. This CDR3 has 14 residues. The CDR3 region has the DNA TGTGCCAGTAGTATAAACCGAGGCAATCAGCCCCAGCATTTT. It codes for CASSINRGNQPQHF. Together with reference TRBV19 and TRBJ1-5, the CDR3 gives the full variable domain: DGGITQSPKYLFRKEGQNVTLSCEQNLNHDAMYWYRQDPGQGLRLIYYSQIVNDFQKGDIAEGYSVSREKKESFPLTVTSAQKNPTAFYLCASSINRGNQPQHFGDGTRLSIL.

This clonotype has a count of ten or more. The V call is TRBV15, the J call TRBJ1-5, with 7 bases fitting TRBD1. The V and J ends lost 3 bases and 4 bases, in that order; junction bases with no gene match: 6. This CDR3 comprises 15 residues. The V gene's germline CDR1 is LNHNV and CDR2 YYDKDF (reference sequence). For the CDR3, the DNA is TGTGCCACCAGCAGGCTCAGGGGGGAGAATCAGCCCCAGCATTTT. The encoded protein is CATSRLRGENQPQHF.

Worth noting for this clonotype: This clone may be a read error of a much larger clone one base away. The chain employs TRBV5-6 and TRBJ1-2; D may be TRBD1 (6 bases). Trimming cost V 4 bases and J 3 bases, with 13 bases left between them. The CDR3 totals 14 residues. Germline V gene data show CDR1 as SGHDT and CDR2 as YYEEEE. The CDR3 DNA is TGTGCCAGCAGCACCGACAGGACGGACTATGGCTACACCTTC. It translates to CASSTDRTDYGYTF.

The V and J genes are TRBV6-5 and TRBJ2-2; D unclear. The CDR3 runs 15 residues. Trimming removed 6 bases from V and 2 bases from J, with 13 bases in between. The germline V gene encodes CDR1 MNHEY and CDR2 SVGAGI. The CDR3 reads CASSPMAGNTGELFF. The CDR3 DNA reads as TGTGCCAGCAGCCCCATGGCCGGTAACACCGGGGAGCTGTTTTTT.

The J gene is TRBJ1-1, the V gene TRBV12-3 or TRBV12-4; TRBD1 might be the D (5 bases). The V end lost 5 bases, the J end lost 3 bases, and 16 bases lay between the germline ends. This CDR3 contains 15 residues. In DNA form, the CDR3 reads TGTGCCAGCAGTCCCGGGACGGAGAGGGACACTGAAGCTTTCTTT. It translates to CASSPGTERDTEAFF.

The CDR3 sequence: CASSQPGTSTGYTF. CDR3 nucleotides: TGTGCCAGCAGCCAACCCGGGACTTCAACTGGCTACACCTTC. This chain joins TRBV3-1 and TRBJ1-2, with D possibly TRBD1 on 5 matching bases. V lost 2 bases to trimming and J lost 7 bases, with 14 bases between them. This CDR3 is 14 amino acids long. Germline CDR1 reads LGHDT; CDR2 reads YNNKEL (reference sequence).

This clonotype occurred a few times. This chain connects TRBV10-3 to TRBJ2-3; 10 nucleotides line up with TRBD2. This CDR3 contains 13 residues. CDR1 and CDR2 from the germline V gene are ENHRY and SYGVKD. V shed 6 bases, J shed 6 bases, and the junction held 3 bases outside the gene matches. The CDR3 loop reads CAISLLAGDTQYF. DNA of the CDR3: TGTGCCATCAGCCTACTAGCGGGGGATACGCAGTATTTT.

The chain uses TRBV5-1 and TRBJ2-7; 9 nucleotides align to TRBD1. Trimming took 3 bases from V and 2 from J; bases not matched to a gene: 6. The CDR3 has 15 residues. Germline CDR1 is SGHRS and CDR2 is YFSETQ. The DNA of the CDR3 is TGCGCCAGCAGCTCCGGACAGGGGAACGCCTACGAGCAGTACTTC. This translates into CASSSGQGNAYEQYF. The whole variable domain, remainder taken from reference TRBV5-1 and TRBJ2-7, is KAGVTQTPRYLIKTRGQQVTLSCSPISGHRSVSWYQQTPGQGLQFLFEYFSETQRNKGNFPGRFSGRQFSNSRSEMNVSTLELGDSALYLCASSSGQGNAYEQYFGPGTRLTVT.

This clonotype was counted a few times. V and J are TRBV4-1 and TRBJ1-6, with D unresolved. V gave up 1 base and J gave up 6 bases, with 10 bases separating them. The CDR3 consists of 15 residues. CDR1 MGHRA and CDR2 YSYEKL come from the germline V gene. The CDR3 loop reads CASSQGEGFNSPLHF. The CDR3 DNA is TGCGCCAGCAGCCAAGGGGAGGGTTTTAATTCACCCCTCCACTTT.

This clonotype has at least ten counts. V gene TRBV12-3 or TRBV12-4 combines with J gene TRBJ1-5; D unclear. Trimming stripped 3 bases from V and 3 bases from J, with 6 bases between. The CDR3 runs 13 residues. In DNA form, the CDR3 reads TGTGCCAGCAGTTTCAGGTCCAATCAGCCCCAGCATTTT. Translation: CASSFRSNQPQHF.

This clonotype was seen ten or more times. The chain is built from TRBV15 and TRBJ2-5; 8 bases match TRBD2. The CDR3 length is 15 residues. V lost 9 bases, J lost 0 bases, and 9 bases stayed unmatched. Germline lookup yields CDR1 LNHNV and CDR2 YYDKDF (reference sequence). The CDR3 sequence is CATSALGGDQETQYF. CDR3 DNA sequence: TGTGCCACTTCGGCACTCGGGGGGGACCAAGAGACCCAGTACTTC.

This clonotype appeared a few times. V and J are TRBV15 and TRBJ2-2, with 8 bases identical to TRBD1. Germline values: CDR1 LNHNV, CDR2 YYDKDF (reference sequence). V shed 3 bases and J 5 bases; nucleotides not matched to a gene: 5. The CDR3 is made up of 15 amino acids. The DNA for the CDR3 is TGTGCCACCAGCAGGGACAGGGAGAAGACCGGGGAGCTGTTTTTT. The encoded protein is CATSRDREKTGELFF.

This clonotype was counted at least ten times. The chain links TRBV15 to TRBJ2-5; 7 bases agree with TRBD1. Germline CDR1 reads LNHNV; CDR2 reads YYDKDF (reference sequence). This CDR3 has 16 amino acids. The V gene end was trimmed by 5 bases and the J gene end by 0 bases; junction bases not matched to a gene: 9. The CDR3 sequence: CATSGPRDSYQETQYF. The CDR3 DNA sequence: TGTGCCACCAGCGGTCCAAGGGACAGCTACCAAGAGACCCAGTACTTC.

In regard to this clonotype: This clone may be a read error of a much larger clone one base away. The chain couples TRBV9 to TRBJ2-3; D remains unclear. CDR1 and CDR2 from the germline V gene are SGDLS and YYNGEE. The CDR3 is made up of 13 amino acids. CDR3 nucleotide sequence: TGTACCAGCAGCCCCCAGTTGGCAGATACGCAGTATTTT. As protein: CTSSPQLADTQYF.

This clonotype has a handful of counts. The V and J genes are TRBV10-3 and TRBJ2-6; possible D gene TRBD2, 5 bases. In germline, CDR1 is ENHRY, CDR2 SYGVKD. Trimming left V 10 bases short and J 0 bases short, with 10 bases between. The CDR3 contains 14 residues. CDR3 sequence: CASVGVSGANVLTF. The CDR3 bases are TGTGCCAGCGTGGGAGTCTCTGGGGCCAACGTCCTGACTTTC.

In its sample, this clonotype was seen many times. A junction end diverges from the germline sequence, so it may reflect a read error. V and J are TRBV29-1 and TRBJ1-2, with D hard to call. Looked up from germline, CDR1 is SQVTM and CDR2 is ANQGSEA. The CDR3 totals 11 residues. DNA for the CDR3: TGCAGCGTTGAAGAGGGCAGACGACTTTCCTTC. The encoded protein is CSVEEGRRLSF.

J is TRBJ1-4 and V is TRBV2; TRBD1 matches at 7 bases. V was clipped by 6 bases and J by 0 bases; unmatched bases: 13. This CDR3 has 18 residues. Germline V CDR1 and CDR2: SNHLY, FYNNEI. The CDR3 region is CASSLSRDSDATNEKLFF. The CDR3 coding sequence is TGTGCCAGCAGCTTATCCCGGGACAGTGATGCAACTAATGAAAAACTGTTTTTT.

Points on this clonotype: A much larger clonotype is one base distant, so this may be a read error. This chain joins TRBV15 and TRBJ1-4, with unresolved D. V was trimmed by 4 bases and J by 10 bases, leaving 16 bases between them. CDR1 is LNHNV, CDR2 YYDKDF, per germline (reference sequence). The CDR3 is made up of 14 amino acids. In DNA, the CDR3 is TGTGCCACCAGCATTGACCTCGGTGGGGTAAAACTGTTTTTT. Protein sequence: CATSIDLGGVKLFF.

This clonotype has a handful of counts. The rearrangement joins TRBV15 to TRBJ1-3; unclear D gene. Germline V lookup: CDR1 LNHNV, CDR2 YYDKDF (reference sequence). V dropped 1 base and J dropped 0 bases, with 13 bases sitting between them. This CDR3 comprises 17 residues. In nucleotides, the CDR3 is TGTGCCACCAGCAGAGTAATCCGTACGAGCTCTGGAAACACCATATATTTT. Amino acid sequence: CATSRVIRTSSGNTIYF.